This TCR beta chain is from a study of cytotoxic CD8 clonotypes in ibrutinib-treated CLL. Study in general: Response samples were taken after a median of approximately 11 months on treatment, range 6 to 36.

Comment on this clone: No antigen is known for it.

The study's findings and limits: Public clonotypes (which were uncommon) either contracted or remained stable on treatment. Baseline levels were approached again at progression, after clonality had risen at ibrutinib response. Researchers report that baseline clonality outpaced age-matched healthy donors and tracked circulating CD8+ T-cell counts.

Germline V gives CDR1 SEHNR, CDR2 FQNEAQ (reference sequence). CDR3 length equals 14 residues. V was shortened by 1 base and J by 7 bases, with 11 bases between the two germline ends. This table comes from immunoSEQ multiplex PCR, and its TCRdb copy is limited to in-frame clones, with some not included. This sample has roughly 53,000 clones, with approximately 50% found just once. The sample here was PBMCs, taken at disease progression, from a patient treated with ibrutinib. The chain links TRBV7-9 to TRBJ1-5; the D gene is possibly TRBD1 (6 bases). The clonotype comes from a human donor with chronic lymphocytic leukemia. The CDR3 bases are TGTGCCAGCAGCTTAGTCGGCAGGGGCCAGCCCCAGCATTTT. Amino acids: CASSLVGRGQPQHF.